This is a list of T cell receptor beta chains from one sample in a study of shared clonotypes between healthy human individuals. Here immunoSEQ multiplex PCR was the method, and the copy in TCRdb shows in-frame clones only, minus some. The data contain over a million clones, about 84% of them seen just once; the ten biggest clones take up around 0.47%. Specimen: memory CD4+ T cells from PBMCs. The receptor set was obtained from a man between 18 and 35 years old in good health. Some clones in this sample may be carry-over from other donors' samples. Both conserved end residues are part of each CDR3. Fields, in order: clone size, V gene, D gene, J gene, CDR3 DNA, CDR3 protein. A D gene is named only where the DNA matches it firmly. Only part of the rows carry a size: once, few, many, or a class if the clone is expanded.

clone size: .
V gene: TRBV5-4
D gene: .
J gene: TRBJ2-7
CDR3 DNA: TGTGCCAGCAGCCCATCAGGGAGCAGCTCCTACGAGCAGTACTTC
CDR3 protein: CASSPSGSSSYEQYF

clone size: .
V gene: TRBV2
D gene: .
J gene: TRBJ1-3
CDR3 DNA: TGTGCCAGCACTAGTATTTCTGGAAACACCATATATTTT
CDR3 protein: CASTSISGNTIYF

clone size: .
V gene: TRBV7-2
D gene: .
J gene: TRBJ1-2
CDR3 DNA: TGTGCCAGCACCCCTGGTCCGTCGGGGGACTATGGCTACACCTTC
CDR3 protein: CASTPGPSGDYGYTF

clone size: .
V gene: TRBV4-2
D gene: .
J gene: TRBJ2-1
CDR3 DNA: TGTGCCAGCAGCCAAGATATCCTAACCCACAATGAGCAGTTCTTC
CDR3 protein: CASSQDILTHNEQFF

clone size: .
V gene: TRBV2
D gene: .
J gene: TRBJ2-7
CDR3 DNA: TGTGCCAGCAGTGGACTACTGGCCTACGAGCAGTACTTC
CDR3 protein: CASSGLLAYEQYF

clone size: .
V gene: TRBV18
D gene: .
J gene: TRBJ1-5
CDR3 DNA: TGTGCCAGCTCCCCGGGGAGACAGTTGGGCAATCAGCCCCAGCATTTT
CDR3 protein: CASSPGRQLGNQPQHF

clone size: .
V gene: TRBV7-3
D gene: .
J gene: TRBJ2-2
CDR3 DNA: TGTGCCAGCAGCTTAACCCCCGGGGAGCTGTTTTTT
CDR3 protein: CASSLTPGELFF

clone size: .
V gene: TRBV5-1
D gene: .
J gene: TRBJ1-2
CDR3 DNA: TGCGCCAGCAGCTTGGAAAGTTTTCGAGGACATGGCTACACCTTC
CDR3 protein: CASSLESFRGHGYTF

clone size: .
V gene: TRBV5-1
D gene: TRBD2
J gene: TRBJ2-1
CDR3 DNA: TGCGCCAGCAGCTTGGAGCTAGCGGGAGCAGGCAATGAGCAGTTCTTC
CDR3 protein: CASSLELAGAGNEQFF

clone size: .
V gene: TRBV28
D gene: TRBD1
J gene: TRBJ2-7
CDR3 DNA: TGTGCCAGCAGTTCAACAGGGGGCCGGTACGAGCAGTACTTC
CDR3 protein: CASSSTGGRYEQYF

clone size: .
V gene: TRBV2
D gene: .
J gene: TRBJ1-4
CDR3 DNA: TGTGCCAGCAGTGGTGGTCAGGATGCAACTAATGAAAAACTGTTTTTT
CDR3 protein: CASSGGQDATNEKLFF

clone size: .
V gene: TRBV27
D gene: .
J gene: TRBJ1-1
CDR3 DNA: TGTGCCAGCAGTTTGAGGCGGGGGAACACTGAAGCTTTCTTT
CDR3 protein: CASSLRRGNTEAFF

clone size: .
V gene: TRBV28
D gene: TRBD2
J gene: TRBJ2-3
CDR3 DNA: TGTGCCAGCAGTGCAGCGGGAGGCACCACAGATACGCAGTATTTT
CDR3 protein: CASSAAGGTTDTQYF

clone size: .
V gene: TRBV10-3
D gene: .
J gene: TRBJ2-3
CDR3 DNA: TGTGCCATCGGACGAAACTCTGGGATCACGGCTCGGTACACAGATACGCAGTATTTT
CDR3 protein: CAIGRNSGITARYTDTQYF

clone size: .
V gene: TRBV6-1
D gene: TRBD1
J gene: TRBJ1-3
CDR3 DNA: TGTGCCAGCGGCTACGGGACAGGAGCTGGAAACACCATATATTTT
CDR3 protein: CASGYGTGAGNTIYF

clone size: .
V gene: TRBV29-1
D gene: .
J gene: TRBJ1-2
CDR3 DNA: TGCAGCGTTCATTCGGGGGGCTTTGGCTACACCTTC
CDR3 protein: CSVHSGGFGYTF

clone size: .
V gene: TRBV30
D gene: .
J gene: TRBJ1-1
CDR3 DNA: TGTGCCTGGAGTTACGGTGGGGGGGCTGGGACTGAAGCTTTCTTT
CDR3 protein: CAWSYGGGAGTEAFF

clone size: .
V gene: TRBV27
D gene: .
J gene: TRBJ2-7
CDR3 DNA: TGTGCCAGCAGTTTCCGGGGCTCCTACGAGCAGTACTTC
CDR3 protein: CASSFRGSYEQYF

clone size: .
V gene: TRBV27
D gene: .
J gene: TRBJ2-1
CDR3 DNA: TGTGCCAGCAGTTTCCAACTGAAACTCAAAAGGGTGCAGTTCTTC
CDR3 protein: CASSFQLKLKRVQFF

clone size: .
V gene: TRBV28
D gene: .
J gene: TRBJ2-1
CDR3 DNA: TGTGCCAGCAGGAGCGGAAGCCGATACAATGAGCAGTTCTTC
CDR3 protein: CASRSGSRYNEQFF

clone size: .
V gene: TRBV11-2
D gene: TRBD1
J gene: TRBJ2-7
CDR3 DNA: TGTGCCAGCAGCTTATACCCTGGACAGGGTTACGAGCAGTACTTC
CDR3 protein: CASSLYPGQGYEQYF

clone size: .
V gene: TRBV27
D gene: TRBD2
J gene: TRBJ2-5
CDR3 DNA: TGTGCCAGCAGTTTTCGGCCGGGACTAGCAAGGGAGGAGAGAGAGACCCAGTACTTC
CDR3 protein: CASSFRPGLAREERETQYF

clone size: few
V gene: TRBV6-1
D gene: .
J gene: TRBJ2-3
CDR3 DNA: TGTGCCAGCAGTGAAGGGGACACTGCTACGCAGTATTTT
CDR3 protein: CASSEGDTATQYF

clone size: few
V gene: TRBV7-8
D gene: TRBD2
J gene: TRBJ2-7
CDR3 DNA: TGTGCCAGCAGCTTAGCTATTAGCGGGGACGAGCAGTACTTC
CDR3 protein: CASSLAISGDEQYF

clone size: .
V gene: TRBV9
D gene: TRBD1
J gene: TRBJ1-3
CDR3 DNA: TGTGCCAGCAGCGTAACAGGGGGAAGCTCTGGAAACACCATATATTTT
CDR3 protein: CASSVTGGSSGNTIYF

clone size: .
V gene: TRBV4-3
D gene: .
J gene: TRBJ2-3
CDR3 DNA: TGCGCCAGCAGCCAAAGGTTTACGACAGATACGCAGTATTTT
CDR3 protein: CASSQRFTTDTQYF

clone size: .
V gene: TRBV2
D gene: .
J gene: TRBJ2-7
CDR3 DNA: TGTGCCAGCAGTGAATTGCAAAGGGGCGAGCAGTACTTC
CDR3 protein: CASSELQRGEQYF

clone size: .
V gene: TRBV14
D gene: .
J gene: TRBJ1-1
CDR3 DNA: TGTGCCAGCAGCCAAGCCGACAGAAGGAACACTGAAGCTTTCTTT
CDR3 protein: CASSQADRRNTEAFF

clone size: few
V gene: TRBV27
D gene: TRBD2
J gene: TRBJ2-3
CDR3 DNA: TGTGCCAGCAGACCGCCGAGACTAGCGGGAGATTCAGATACGCAGTATTTT
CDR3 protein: CASRPPRLAGDSDTQYF

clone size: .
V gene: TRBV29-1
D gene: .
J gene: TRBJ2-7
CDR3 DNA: TGCAGCGCCCGGCTAGCGACCTCCTACGAGCAGTACTTC
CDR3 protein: CSARLATSYEQYF

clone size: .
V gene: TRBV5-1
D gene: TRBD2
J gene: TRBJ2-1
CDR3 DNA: TGCGCCAGCAGCTGGGCGACTAGCGGAGGTGGGCAGTTCTTC
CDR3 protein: CASSWATSGGGQFF

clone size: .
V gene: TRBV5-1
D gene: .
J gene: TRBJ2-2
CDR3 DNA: TGCGCCAGCAGCCCTTCTTCGAACACCGGGGAGCTGTTTTTT
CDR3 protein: CASSPSSNTGELFF

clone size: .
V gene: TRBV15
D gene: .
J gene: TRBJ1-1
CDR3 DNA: TGTGCCACCAGCCCTGGACGCGTAGGAGGCGTAACCCGGGGGCGTGAAGCTTTCTTT
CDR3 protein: CATSPGRVGGVTRGREAFF

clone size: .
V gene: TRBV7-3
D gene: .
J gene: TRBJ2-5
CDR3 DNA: TGTGCCAGCAGCCCCGGACGGCTTAGAGAGACCCAGTACTTC
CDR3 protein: CASSPGRLRETQYF

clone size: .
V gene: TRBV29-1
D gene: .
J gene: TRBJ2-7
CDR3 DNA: TGCAGCGTTGATACGGGTACCCCCACCTACGAGCAGTACTTC
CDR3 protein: CSVDTGTPTYEQYF

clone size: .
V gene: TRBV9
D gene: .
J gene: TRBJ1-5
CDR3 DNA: TGTGCCAGCAGCGTAGGACAACCAGGGCAGCCCCAGCATTTT
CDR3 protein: CASSVGQPGQPQHF